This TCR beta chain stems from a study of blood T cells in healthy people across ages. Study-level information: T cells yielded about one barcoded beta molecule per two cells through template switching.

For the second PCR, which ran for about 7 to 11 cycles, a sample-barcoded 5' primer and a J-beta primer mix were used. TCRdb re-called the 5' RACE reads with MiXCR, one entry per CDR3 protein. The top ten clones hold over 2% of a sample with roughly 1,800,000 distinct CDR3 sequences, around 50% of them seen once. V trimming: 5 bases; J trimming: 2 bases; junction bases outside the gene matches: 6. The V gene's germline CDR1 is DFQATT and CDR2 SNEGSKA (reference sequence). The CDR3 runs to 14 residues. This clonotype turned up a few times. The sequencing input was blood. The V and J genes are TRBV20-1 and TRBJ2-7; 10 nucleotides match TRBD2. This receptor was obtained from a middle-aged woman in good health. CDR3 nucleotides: TGCAGTGCTTTTAGCGGGGGGACCACCTACGAGCAGTACTTC. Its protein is CSAFSGGTTYEQYF.